This T cell receptor beta chain was obtained from a study of T cell repertoires in cytomegalovirus infection. Study-wide context: Public TCR beta signatures provided an indication of both CMV infection and a matching HLA type. Study-wide findings and caveats: Dominant in the ex vivo response were TCR beta clonotypes restricted by HLA-C and specific for CMV. Frequencies of public TCR beta families were cumulated, and this identified carriers of CMV plus the relevant HLA.

This clonotype was observed a few times. No antigen is known for it. CDR1 LGHNA and CDR2 YNFKEQ come from the germline V gene. V lost 1 base to trimming and J lost 0 bases, with 9 bases between them. This CDR3 is built from 15 residues. TCRdb fed the reads into MiXCR, producing one record per CDR3 protein. The sample carries around 530,000 distinct CDR3 sequences, 16% recorded once. V and J are TRBV4-2 and TRBJ1-1, with D unclear. The origin of this receptor is a human donor in good health (CMV status not recorded). Some clones in this sample may be carry-over from other donors' samples. The sample comprised CD8+ T cells from PBMCs. The CDR3 DNA sequence: TGTGCCAGCAGCCAAGTGGCAGGCTTGAACACTGAAGCTTTCTTT. This gives the protein CASSQVAGLNTEAFF.